This TCR beta chain was observed in a study of radiation and T cells in renal cell carcinoma. Trimming pared 8 bases from V and 9 bases from J, leaving 18 bases between. CDR3 size: 13 residues. The V gene's germline CDR1 is MNHEY and CDR2 SMNVEV (reference sequence). Clones were read by immunoSEQ multiplex PCR, and TCRdb kept only the in-frame ones, dropping some. The table lists approximately 29,000 clones, roughly 80% of them singletons. The time point was: blood 4 weeks post-SBRT, at nephrectomy. Treatment indicated: 15 Gy SBRT to primary tumor, nephrectomy 4 weeks later. Serial blood draws occurred at baseline and 2 and 4 weeks post-SBRT. This clone counts as medium-sized (0.01 to 0.1%).

This receptor was obtained from a man between 60 and 75 years old with renal cell carcinoma. This material consisted of blood, taken from a patient whose treatment included radiotherapy and nephrectomy. The chain is built from TRBV27 and TRBJ2-3; weak D call: TRBD2 (6 bases). In DNA, the CDR3 is TGTGCCAGCGCCCAAGTTGTGGCGGGGACGCAGTATTTT. It is translated as CASAQVVAGTQYF.